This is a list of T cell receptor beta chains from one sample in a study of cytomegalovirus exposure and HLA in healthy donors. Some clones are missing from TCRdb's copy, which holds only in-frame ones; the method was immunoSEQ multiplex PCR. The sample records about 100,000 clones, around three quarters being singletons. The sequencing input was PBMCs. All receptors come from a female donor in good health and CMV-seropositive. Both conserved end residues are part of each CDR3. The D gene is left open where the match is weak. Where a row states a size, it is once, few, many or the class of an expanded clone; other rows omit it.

CDR3nt: TGCGCCAGCAGCCAAGATCGGAACAGGGGGTACGAGCAGTACTTC; CDR3aa: CASSQDRNRGYEQYF; abundance: NA; d_gene: TRBD1; v_gene: TRBV4-3; j_gene: TRBJ2-7
CDR3nt: TGTGCCAGTAGTATTCGGCAGGGCGAGCAGTACTTC; CDR3aa: CASSIRQGEQYF; abundance: NA; d_gene: NA; v_gene: TRBV19; j_gene: TRBJ2-7
CDR3nt: TGTGCTATAAAGGGGACAGCGGAACTAGCGGGGGTCCACAATGAGCAGTTCTTC; CDR3aa: CAIKGTAELAGVHNEQFF; abundance: once; d_gene: TRBD2; v_gene: TRBV7-9; j_gene: TRBJ2-1
CDR3nt: TGTGCCAGCAGCCGGGACAGGGGGGGCTATGGCTACACCTTC; CDR3aa: CASSRDRGGYGYTF; abundance: NA; d_gene: TRBD1; v_gene: TRBV14; j_gene: TRBJ1-2
CDR3nt: TGTGCCAGCAGACTAGCGGGAGGAGGGGACTTC; CDR3aa: CASRLAGGGDF; abundance: NA; d_gene: TRBD2; v_gene: TRBV7-4; j_gene: TRBJ2-5
CDR3nt: TGTGCCAGCAGCTTTTATCCGGGGACACCTTACGAGCAGTACTTC; CDR3aa: CASSFYPGTPYEQYF; abundance: NA; d_gene: NA; v_gene: TRBV7-9; j_gene: TRBJ2-7
CDR3nt: TGCGCCAGCAGCCAAGATCCCGGGACAGCCTATCAGCCCCAGCATTTT; CDR3aa: CASSQDPGTAYQPQHF; abundance: once; d_gene: TRBD1; v_gene: TRBV4-1; j_gene: TRBJ1-5
CDR3nt: TGCGCCAGCAGCCAAGGTTTTGGGCAGGCTCCGGAAAAACTGTTTTTT; CDR3aa: CASSQGFGQAPEKLFF; abundance: once; d_gene: NA; v_gene: TRBV4-1; j_gene: TRBJ1-4
CDR3nt: TGTGCCAGCAGCCTCGGACAGGGCTACGAGCAGTACTTC; CDR3aa: CASSLGQGYEQYF; abundance: NA; d_gene: TRBD1; v_gene: TRBV4-2; j_gene: TRBJ2-7
CDR3nt: TGTGCCAGTAGCTGGACAGAAAATGAGCAGTTCTTC; CDR3aa: CASSWTENEQFF; abundance: NA; d_gene: NA; v_gene: TRBV19; j_gene: TRBJ2-1
CDR3nt: TGTGCCTGGAGTTTATCAGACAATTATTCACCCCTCCACTTT; CDR3aa: CAWSLSDNYSPLHF; abundance: NA; d_gene: NA; v_gene: TRBV30; j_gene: TRBJ1-6
CDR3nt: TGTGCCAGCAGCCCGGGACTAGCGGGAAGCGAGCAGTACTTC; CDR3aa: CASSPGLAGSEQYF; abundance: NA; d_gene: TRBD2; v_gene: TRBV9; j_gene: TRBJ2-7
CDR3nt: TGTGCCACCGGCAGCGCTGGGACTAGCGGACGCTCCTACAATGAGCAGTTCTTC; CDR3aa: CATGSAGTSGRSYNEQFF; abundance: NA; d_gene: TRBD2; v_gene: TRBV15; j_gene: TRBJ2-1
CDR3nt: TGTGCCAGCAGGTACAGGGCCTCGAACTATGGCTACACCTTC; CDR3aa: CASRYRASNYGYTF; abundance: NA; d_gene: NA; v_gene: TRBV6-1; j_gene: TRBJ1-2
CDR3nt: TGTGCCAGCTCACCCGTATTGGCGGGGGAGATTGCTAGCACAGATACGCAGTATTTT; CDR3aa: CASSPVLAGEIASTDTQYF; abundance: few; d_gene: TRBD2; v_gene: TRBV18; j_gene: TRBJ2-3
CDR3nt: TGTGCCAGCTCACCGGGACTAGCGGGAGGGGTCGGCTACAATGAGCAGTTCTTC; CDR3aa: CASSPGLAGGVGYNEQFF; abundance: once; d_gene: TRBD2; v_gene: TRBV18; j_gene: TRBJ2-1
CDR3nt: TGTGCCAGCAGCGTAGCCGGGGGGGCAGCCCAAAATGAGCAGTTCTTC; CDR3aa: CASSVAGGAAQNEQFF; abundance: NA; d_gene: TRBD2; v_gene: TRBV9; j_gene: TRBJ2-1
CDR3nt: TGTGCCAGCATAAAGCGGACTGAAGCTTTCTTT; CDR3aa: CASIKRTEAFF; abundance: NA; d_gene: NA; v_gene: TRBV28; j_gene: TRBJ1-1
CDR3nt: TGTGCCATTAAGCCCCGGGACAGTCAGACCGGGGAGCTGTTTTTT; CDR3aa: CAIKPRDSQTGELFF; abundance: NA; d_gene: TRBD1; v_gene: TRBV10-3; j_gene: TRBJ2-2
CDR3nt: TGTGCCAGCAGCTTAGGTTTAAGAGGAGAGACCCAGTACTTC; CDR3aa: CASSLGLRGETQYF; abundance: NA; d_gene: NA; v_gene: TRBV5-4; j_gene: TRBJ2-5
CDR3nt: TGTGCCAGCAGTTCCGGGACAAACTATGGCTACACCTTC; CDR3aa: CASSSGTNYGYTF; abundance: NA; d_gene: NA; v_gene: TRBV6-1; j_gene: TRBJ1-2
CDR3nt: TGTGCCAGCTCACTTGCGCGAGAGACCCAGTACTTC; CDR3aa: CASSLARETQYF; abundance: once; d_gene: NA; v_gene: TRBV18; j_gene: TRBJ2-5
CDR3nt: TGTGCCTCCGCGCTAGCCACAGATACGCAGTATTTT; CDR3aa: CASALATDTQYF; abundance: NA; d_gene: NA; v_gene: TRBV6-1; j_gene: TRBJ2-3
CDR3nt: TGTGCCAGCAGTTTTACAGGGAGCGGAAACACCATATATTTT; CDR3aa: CASSFTGSGNTIYF; abundance: once; d_gene: NA; v_gene: TRBV6-5; j_gene: TRBJ1-3
CDR3nt: TGCAGCGCCGCAGGGGGAAGCCCAGATACGCAGTATTTT; CDR3aa: CSAAGGSPDTQYF; abundance: NA; d_gene: TRBD1; v_gene: TRBV29-1; j_gene: TRBJ2-3
CDR3nt: TGTGCCAGCAGTGGAACGGGAGCCAAAAACAGTCAGTACTTC; CDR3aa: CASSGTGAKNSQYF; abundance: once; d_gene: NA; v_gene: TRBV4-2; j_gene: TRBJ2-4
CDR3nt: TGTGCCAGCAGTGGGCGGGACAGGGGAGGATCACCCCTCCACTTT; CDR3aa: CASSGRDRGGSPLHF; abundance: NA; d_gene: TRBD1; v_gene: TRBV25-1; j_gene: TRBJ1-6